These T cell receptor beta chains were read from a single sample in a study of T cell repertoires in ileal Crohn's disease. This table comes from immunoSEQ multiplex PCR, and its TCRdb copy is limited to in-frame clones, with some not included. The sample yields fewer than 15,000 clones, around 72% seen once. The sequenced sample consisted of ileal tissue. These receptors were collected from an adult with Crohn's disease. Both conserved end residues are trimmed from each CDR3. The order of the fields is V gene, CDR3 protein.

V: TRBV7-3; CDR3: ASSLMERDTQY
V: TRBV7-6; CDR3: ASSLLRGAGYT
V: TRBV5-1; CDR3: ASSLTGGNTEAF
V: TRBV7-2; CDR3: ASSRDRGSHYSSEQF
V: TRBV5-4; CDR3: ASSLPSGVGGPSEAF
V: TRBV6-5; CDR3: ASSSGGYYSPLH
V: TRBV4-3; CDR3: ASSQDQPTGITTNEKLF
V: TRBV20-1; CDR3: SAPGQSEAF
V: TRBV5-4; CDR3: ASRLAGGPYNEQF
V: TRBV10-3; CDR3: AISALRQGGQEKLF
V: TRBV15; CDR3: ATSRGQRSDQPQH
V: TRBV19; CDR3: ATLPGPARGYGYT
V: TRBV7-9; CDR3: ASSSGITTGYQPQH
V: TRBV19; CDR3: ASSILAGKTYEQY
V: TRBV11-2; CDR3: ASSLGTGWSGYT
V: TRBV7-7; CDR3: ASSPGQGDTQY
V: TRBV29-1; CDR3: SATRDSLTDTQY
V: TRBV2; CDR3: ASQGTGLGETQY
V: TRBV10-3; CDR3: AISESAGGDTQY
V: TRBV7-9; CDR3: ASSFGATITDTQY
V: TRBV15; CDR3: ATSPNKQGGEQY
V: TRBV6-1; CDR3: ASSTGFGEQY